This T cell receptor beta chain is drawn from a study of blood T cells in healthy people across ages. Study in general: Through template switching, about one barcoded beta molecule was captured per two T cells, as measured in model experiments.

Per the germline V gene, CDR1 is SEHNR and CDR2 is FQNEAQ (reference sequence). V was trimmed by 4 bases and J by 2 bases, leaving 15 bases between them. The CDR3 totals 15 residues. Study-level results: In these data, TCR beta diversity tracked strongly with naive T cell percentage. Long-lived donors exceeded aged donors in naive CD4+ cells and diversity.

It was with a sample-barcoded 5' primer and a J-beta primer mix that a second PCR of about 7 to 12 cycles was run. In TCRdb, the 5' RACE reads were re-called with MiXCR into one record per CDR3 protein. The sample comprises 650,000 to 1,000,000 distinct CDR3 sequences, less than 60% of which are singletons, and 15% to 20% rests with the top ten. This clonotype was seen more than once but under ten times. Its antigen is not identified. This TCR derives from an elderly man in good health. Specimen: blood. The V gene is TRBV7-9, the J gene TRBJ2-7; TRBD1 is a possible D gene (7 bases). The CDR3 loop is CASSSMTGRPYEQYF. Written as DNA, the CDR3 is TGTGCCAGCAGCTCAATGACAGGGAGGCCCTACGAGCAGTACTTC.